A single sample is the source of the 13 T cell receptor beta chains below, sequenced in a study of blood T cell repertoires in COVID-19. TCRdb keeps only in-frame clones here, not all; method: immunoSEQ multiplex PCR. The data contain about 150,000 clones, approximately 80% of them seen just once; the ten biggest clones take up roughly 5.6%. The sequenced sample was PBMCs or T cells enriched from blood (not recorded which). All receptors derive from a man aged 65-85 years who had been exposed to COVID-19.

This clone was seen only once. V is TRBV19 and J is TRBJ1-2; TRBD1 matches 9 bases. The V gene's germline CDR1 is LNHDA and CDR2 SQIVND (reference sequence). The CDR3 is made up of 15 amino acids. V trimming: 11 bases; J trimming: 8 bases; junction bases outside the gene matches: 18. DNA of the CDR3: TGTGCCTCGACCAACCAGGGGACAGGGACGGGCGGCTACACCTTC. Amino acid sequence: CASTNQGTGTGGYTF.

CDR3 residues: CASSFRASGFPDTQYF. The CDR3 coding sequence is TGTGCCAGCAGCTTTAGGGCTAGCGGATTCCCAGATACGCAGTATTTT. The chain has TRBV7-6 and TRBJ2-3; 7 bases are a match to TRBD2. Per germline, CDR1 SGHVS and CDR2 FNYEAQ. The CDR3 totals 16 residues. Unmatched junction bases numbered 10, after V lost 3 bases and J lost 4 bases.

The chain links TRBV6-2 or TRBV6-3 to TRBJ1-3, with D possibly being TRBD1 (6 bases). CDR3 length: 17 amino acids. Deletions cut 4 bases from V and 0 bases from J, with 16 bases between. In germline, CDR1 is MNHEY, CDR2 SVGEGT. The CDR3 reads CASSFTLRTDSGNTIYF. CDR3 nucleotide sequence: TGTGCCAGCAGTTTCACTCTTCGGACAGACTCTGGAAACACCATATATTTT.

This chain connects TRBV7-9 to TRBJ1-6, with a tentative D call TRBD1 (5 bases). The V and J ends lost 5 bases and 8 bases respectively, with 16 bases between them. The CDR3 is made up of 15 amino acids. Per germline, CDR1 SEHNR and CDR2 FQNEAQ (reference sequence). The CDR3 region has the DNA TGTGCCAGCAGCCCCAACCAGGGTTTGCATTCACCCCTCCACTTT. Residues: CASSPNQGLHSPLHF.

The rearrangement joins TRBV29-1 to TRBJ1-5; 7 bases fit TRBD1. From germline, CDR1 is SQVTM and CDR2 ANQGSEA. Unmatched junction bases numbered 12, after V lost 6 bases and J lost 10 bases. The CDR3 contains 13 residues. This CDR3 reads CSVATGMGQPQHF. The CDR3 DNA is TGCAGCGTCGCGACAGGGATGGGACAACCCCAGCATTTT.

V gene TRBV24-1 combines with J gene TRBJ1-1; D is undetermined. V lost 4 bases, J lost 7 bases, and 12 bases lay in between. The CDR3 runs 13 residues. CDR1 and CDR2 from the germline V gene are KGHDR and SFDVKD. CDR3 DNA sequence: TGTGCCACCAGTGACCGCTTTGGCTTTGAAGCTTTCTTT. This translates into CATSDRFGFEAFF.

The chain uses TRBV5-1 and TRBJ1-1; 10 positions match TRBD1. Germline V CDR1 and CDR2: SGHRS, YFSETQ. Trimming at V came to 4 bases and at J to 1 base, leaving 13 bases not matched to a gene. This CDR3 is built from 18 residues. The CDR3 DNA sequence: TGCGCCAGCAGCCCCGGGGTCCCGGGACAGGGGCAGAACACTGAAGCTTTCTTT. Amino acid sequence: CASSPGVPGQGQNTEAFF.

This chain connects TRBV6-2 or TRBV6-3 to TRBJ2-1, with D tentatively TRBD1 (5 bases). V was cut by 4 bases and J by 9 bases, with 7 bases left in between. This CDR3 is 11 amino acids long. Germline CDR1 and CDR2: MNHEY and SVGEGT. CDR3 amino acids: CASSLRGEQFF. CDR3 bases: TGTGCCAGCAGTTTAAGGGGTGAGCAGTTCTTC.

This clone turned up a few times. The genes are TRBV29-1 and TRBJ1-2; 8 bases fit TRBD1. The CDR3 sequence is 12 residues long. Germline V gene sequence: CDR1 SQVTM, CDR2 ANQGSEA. The V segment lost 7 bases and the J segment 4 bases; nucleotides outside the gene matches: 5. CDR3 protein: CSGMDRVYGYTF. The CDR3 DNA reads TGCAGCGGGATGGACAGGGTCTATGGCTACACCTTC.

The rearrangement uses TRBV6-5 and TRBJ2-7, with 11 nucleotides matching TRBD1. The V and J ends lost 6 bases and 5 bases, in that order; junction bases with no gene match: 6. The germline gives CDR1 MNHEY, CDR2 SVGAGI. This CDR3 is built from 14 residues. Here the CDR3 DNA reads TGTGCCAGCAGAGGGACAGGGGGTTTCCACGAGCAGTACTTC. As protein: CASRGTGGFHEQYF.

This rearrangement joins TRBV19 to TRBJ2-1; D may be TRBD1 (6 bases). This CDR3 comprises 14 residues. The germline V gene has CDR1 LNHDA and CDR2 SQIVND (reference sequence). V was clipped by 4 bases and J by 7 bases, with 14 bases between them. CDR3 in DNA: TGTGCCAGTAGTAGACCCGGCAGGGGTAATGAGCAGTTCTTC. Protein: CASSRPGRGNEQFF.

J is TRBJ2-3 and V is TRBV3-1 (or the pseudogene TRBV3-2); D uncertain. The CDR3 length is 14 residues. Per germline, CDR1 LGHDT and CDR2 YNNKEL (reference sequence). Trimming removed 0 bases from V and 3 bases from J, with 7 bases in between. The CDR3 sequence: CASSQDSTTDTQYF. The DNA for the CDR3 is TGTGCCAGCAGCCAAGATTCCACTACAGATACGCAGTATTTT.

This clone was counted a few times. The V call is TRBV19, the J call TRBJ2-1; possible D gene TRBD2, 6 bases. The CDR3 spans 14 residues. With 7 bases removed from V and 4 bases from J, the gap between germline ends came to 14 bases. Germline CDR1 is LNHDA and CDR2 is SQIVND (reference sequence). In DNA, the CDR3 is TGTGCCAGTATGACCGGGAGAGGGTACAATGAGCAGTTCTTC. As protein: CASMTGRGYNEQFF.